This T cell receptor (beta chain) was obtained from a study of blood T cell repertoires in COVID-19. About the study: Samples taken during acute and convalescent COVID-19 were collected in the United States, Italy and Spain. Sources were T cells, B-cell-depleted T cells, or PBMCs; the material itself was cDNA or gDNA.

In Seattle, patients joined the study during active infection and were tracked longitudinally. In the original workflow: Cell counts per sample came from amplifying reference gene primers. Method: immunoSEQ multiplex PCR; TCRdb's copy keeps in-frame clones and lacks some. V, J and clone size are taken as reported in that table, and D and trimming were inferred from the DNA itself. This table has about 310,000 clones, 90% appearing once. The CDR3 sequence is 15 residues long. Germline V gene lookup returns CDR1 SGHRS and CDR2 YFSETQ. Deletions cut 0 bases from V and 5 bases from J, with 11 bases between.

This receptor was obtained from a woman in her 30s with COVID-19, enrolled during active disease. The sequenced material came from peripheral blood. The V and J genes are TRBV5-1 and TRBJ2-2; D remains ambiguous. This CDR3 reads CASSLEQRVTGELFF. The CDR3 DNA sequence: TGCGCCAGCAGCTTGGAGCAGCGCGTGACCGGGGAGCTGTTTTTT.